A selection of T cell receptor beta chains follows, all from one sample in a study of vaccination effects on CD4 cells after COVID-19. Their specific antigens are unknown. Sequencing used immunoSEQ multiplex PCR; TCRdb keeps in-frame clones, though not all of them. The data show fewer than 40,000 clones, approximately 72% seen once. The source was CD4+ T cells from PBMCs cultured with a peptide pool, collected before COVID-19 vaccination. These receptors were collected from a human donor who had a prior SARS-CoV-2 infection. Both conserved end residues are part of each CDR3. D genes are given only for firm matches. Clone size is shown for a subset of rows, as once, few, many or a class of expanded clone.

J gene: TRBJ2-7
D gene: .
clone size: .
V gene: TRBV18
CDR3 DNA: TGTGCCAGCTCACCTGGCTGGGGGGACGAGCAGTACTTC
CDR3 protein: CASSPGWGDEQYF

J gene: TRBJ2-6
D gene: .
clone size: .
V gene: TRBV4-3
CDR3 DNA: TGCGCCAGCAGCCAAGAGGGCGGGACTCGTGGAGGGGCCAACGTCCTGACTTTC
CDR3 protein: CASSQEGGTRGGANVLTF

J gene: TRBJ1-1
D gene: .
clone size: few
V gene: TRBV6-5
CDR3 DNA: TGTGCCAGCAGTTACGACGGCAGACGGGACACTGAAGCTTTCTTT
CDR3 protein: CASSYDGRRDTEAFF

J gene: TRBJ1-2
D gene: .
clone size: .
V gene: TRBV6-5
CDR3 DNA: TGTGCCAGCAGTTACGGGGCCTACATTGGCTACACCTTC
CDR3 protein: CASSYGAYIGYTF

J gene: TRBJ1-3
D gene: .
clone size: .
V gene: TRBV6-4
CDR3 DNA: TGTGCCAGCAGTAGCCTACAGGGATACACCATATATTTT
CDR3 protein: CASSSLQGYTIYF

J gene: TRBJ2-2
D gene: .
clone size: .
V gene: TRBV20-1
CDR3 DNA: TGCAGTGTACAGAACACCGGGGAGCTGTTTTTT
CDR3 protein: CSVQNTGELFF

J gene: TRBJ2-7
D gene: TRBD1
clone size: .
V gene: TRBV12-5
CDR3 DNA: TGTGCTAGTGGTTTGGTACGACAGGGGATCCACGAGCAGTACTTC
CDR3 protein: CASGLVRQGIHEQYF

J gene: TRBJ1-1
D gene: .
clone size: .
V gene: TRBV6-5
CDR3 DNA: TGTGCCAGCAGTTACTCTTTGGGGGCTGAAGCTTTCTTT
CDR3 protein: CASSYSLGAEAFF

J gene: TRBJ2-3
D gene: TRBD1
clone size: .
V gene: TRBV18
CDR3 DNA: TGTGCCAGCTCACCGCCAGGGGGTCATAGCACAGATACGCAGTATTTT
CDR3 protein: CASSPPGGHSTDTQYF

J gene: TRBJ2-7
D gene: .
clone size: .
V gene: TRBV11-3
CDR3 DNA: TGTGCCAGCAGCCCGACCGCAGTTACAATCGAGCAGTACTTC
CDR3 protein: CASSPTAVTIEQYF

J gene: TRBJ1-1
D gene: TRBD1
clone size: .
V gene: TRBV11-3
CDR3 DNA: TGTGCCAGCAGCCTCAGGGGGGGGACTGAAGCTTTCTTT
CDR3 protein: CASSLRGGTEAFF

J gene: TRBJ2-7
D gene: TRBD1
clone size: once
V gene: TRBV18
CDR3 DNA: TGTGCCAGCTCACCAGGGACAGGCTCCTACGAGCAGTACTTC
CDR3 protein: CASSPGTGSYEQYF

J gene: TRBJ1-6
D gene: .
clone size: .
V gene: TRBV5-4
CDR3 DNA: TGTGCCAGCAGCCCCGGGCAAGGTTCACCCCTCCACTTT
CDR3 protein: CASSPGQGSPLHF

J gene: TRBJ2-7
D gene: TRBD1
clone size: few
V gene: TRBV5-5
CDR3 DNA: TGTGCCAGCAGCTCCTGGGGACAGTCTTCCTACGAGCAGTACTTC
CDR3 protein: CASSSWGQSSYEQYF

J gene: TRBJ2-1
D gene: .
clone size: .
V gene: TRBV7-9
CDR3 DNA: TGTGCCAGCAGACAAAATGGGGATGAGCAGTTCTTC
CDR3 protein: CASRQNGDEQFF

J gene: TRBJ1-5
D gene: .
clone size: .
V gene: TRBV11-3
CDR3 DNA: TGTGCCAGCAGCTCCTCTAGGTCCAGGGGAAGTCAGCCCCAGCATTTT
CDR3 protein: CASSSSRSRGSQPQHF

J gene: TRBJ2-3
D gene: .
clone size: .
V gene: TRBV7-9
CDR3 DNA: TGTGCCAGCAGCTTAGACTGGGACACAGATACGCAGTATTTT
CDR3 protein: CASSLDWDTDTQYF

J gene: TRBJ2-5
D gene: TRBD2
clone size: few
V gene: TRBV14
CDR3 DNA: TGTGCCAGCAGCCGCTACGGGAGGGGAGTTAGGCAAGAGACCCAGTACTTC
CDR3 protein: CASSRYGRGVRQETQYF

J gene: TRBJ1-2
D gene: TRBD1
clone size: .
V gene: TRBV5-5
CDR3 DNA: TGTGCCAGCAGCCCTAGGGACAGGGGCAGGGGCTACACCTTC
CDR3 protein: CASSPRDRGRGYTF

J gene: TRBJ2-5
D gene: TRBD2
clone size: .
V gene: TRBV3-1/TRBV3-2
CDR3 DNA: TGTGCCAGCAGAACCAGCGGGAGAGTGGAGACCCAGTACTTC
CDR3 protein: CASRTSGRVETQYF

J gene: TRBJ1-4
D gene: .
clone size: .
V gene: TRBV5-1
CDR3 DNA: TGCGCCAGCACTCTCCGAGGGTTTGGTGAAAAACTGTTTTTT
CDR3 protein: CASTLRGFGEKLFF

J gene: TRBJ1-2
D gene: .
clone size: .
V gene: TRBV3-1/TRBV3-2
CDR3 DNA: TGTGCCAGCAGCCAAGTGGGGGACGCAGCTAACTATGGCTACACCTTC
CDR3 protein: CASSQVGDAANYGYTF

J gene: TRBJ2-1
D gene: .
clone size: .
V gene: TRBV6-5
CDR3 DNA: TGTGCCAGCAGTTACTCGGCCCCAGGGTCGTACAATGAGCAGTTCTTC
CDR3 protein: CASSYSAPGSYNEQFF

J gene: TRBJ2-3
D gene: .
clone size: .
V gene: TRBV24-1
CDR3 DNA: TGTGCCACCAGTCCCCTCCCCGGGGATACGCAGTATTTT
CDR3 protein: CATSPLPGDTQYF

J gene: TRBJ2-3
D gene: TRBD2
clone size: .
V gene: TRBV5-1
CDR3 DNA: TGCGCCAGCAGCTTGGAACTAGCGGGAGCAGGCACAGATACGCAGTATTTT
CDR3 protein: CASSLELAGAGTDTQYF

J gene: TRBJ2-4
D gene: TRBD1
clone size: .
V gene: TRBV18
CDR3 DNA: TGTGCCAGCTCACAGGGGGCAGCCAAAAACATTCAGTACTTC
CDR3 protein: CASSQGAAKNIQYF

J gene: TRBJ1-2
D gene: .
clone size: once
V gene: TRBV5-6
CDR3 DNA: TGTGCCAGCAGCCTACAGGTGGCTCTTGCCTATGGCTACACCTTC
CDR3 protein: CASSLQVALAYGYTF

J gene: TRBJ2-7
D gene: .
clone size: .
V gene: TRBV6-1
CDR3 DNA: TGTGCCAGCAGTGAACCTACAGACTACGAGCAGTACTTC
CDR3 protein: CASSEPTDYEQYF